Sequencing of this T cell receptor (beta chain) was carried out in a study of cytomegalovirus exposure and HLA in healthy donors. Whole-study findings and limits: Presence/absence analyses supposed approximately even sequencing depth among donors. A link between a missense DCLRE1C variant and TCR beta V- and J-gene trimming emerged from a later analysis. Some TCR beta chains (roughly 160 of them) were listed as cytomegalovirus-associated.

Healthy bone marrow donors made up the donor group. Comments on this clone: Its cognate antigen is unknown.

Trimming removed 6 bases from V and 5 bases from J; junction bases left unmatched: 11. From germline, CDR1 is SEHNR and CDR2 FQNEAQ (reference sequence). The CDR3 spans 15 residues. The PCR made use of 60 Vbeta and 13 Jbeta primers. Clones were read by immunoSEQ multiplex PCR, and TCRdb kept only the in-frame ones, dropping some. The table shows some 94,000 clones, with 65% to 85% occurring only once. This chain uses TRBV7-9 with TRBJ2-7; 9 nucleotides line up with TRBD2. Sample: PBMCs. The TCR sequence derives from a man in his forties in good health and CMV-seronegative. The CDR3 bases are TGTGCCAGCAGTTGGCGCGGGAGGGCCAATGACGAGCAGTACTTC. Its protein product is CASSWRGRANDEQYF. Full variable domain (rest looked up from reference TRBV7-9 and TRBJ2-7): DTGVSQNPRHKITKRGQNVTFRCDPISEHNRLYWYRQTLGQGPEFLTYFQNEAQLEKSRLLSDRFSAERPKGSFSTLEIQRTEQGDSAMYLCASSWRGRANDEQYFGPGTRLTVT.